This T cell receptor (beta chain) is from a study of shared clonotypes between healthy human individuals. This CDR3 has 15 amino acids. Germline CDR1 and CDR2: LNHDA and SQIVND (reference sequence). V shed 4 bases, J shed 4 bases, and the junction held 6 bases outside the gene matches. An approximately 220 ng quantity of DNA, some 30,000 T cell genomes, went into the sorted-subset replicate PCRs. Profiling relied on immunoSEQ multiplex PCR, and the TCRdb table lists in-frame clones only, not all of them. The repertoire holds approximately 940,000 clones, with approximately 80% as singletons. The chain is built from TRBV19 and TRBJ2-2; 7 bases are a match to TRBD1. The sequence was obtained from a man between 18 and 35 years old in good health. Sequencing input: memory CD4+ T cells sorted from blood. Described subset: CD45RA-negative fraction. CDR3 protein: CASSTSQGITGELFF. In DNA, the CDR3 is TGTGCCAGTAGTACCTCACAGGGGATCACCGGGGAGCTGTTTTTT.